This record concerns one T cell receptor (beta chain) sequence. Its antigen is currently not known. No base quality information exists; no much larger clone differs at one position. The collaborating institutions used their own protocols to collect whole blood in K2EDTA tubes. Collaborator samples were shipped for TCRbeta analysis as frozen whole blood, isolated PBMCs, or DNA extracted from either sample type. Trimming removed 4 bases from V and 2 bases from J, leaving 24 bases between the germline ends. Taken from cysteine to phenylalanine, the CDR3 has 18 residues. The sequence is cut down to CDR3 DNA, 54 bases in frame from base 1. In the germline V gene, CDR1 corresponds to SGHRS and CDR2 to YFSETQ. This entry belongs to a study of blood T cell repertoires in COVID-19 (dated by TCRdb to about 2020). For the wider study: Collaborator samples came from the United States, Italy and Spain and covered acute and convalescent phases of COVID-19. The prospective study material was composed of cDNA or gDNA derived from T cells, B-cell-depleted T cells, or PBMCs. Subjects who had been exposed to COVID-19, were actively infected with it, or had recovered from it provided the deeply sampled blood TCRbeta repertoires that made up the dataset. The repertoires were released in a freely available public database intended as a resource for research on the immune response to SARS-CoV-2. Samples came from the ongoing ImmuneRACE study (first 160 participants) plus 1,254 subjects from 6 global collaborators. The sample metadata nearly always contained a de-identified subject ID, COVID-19 status, age in years and sex. Where available, HLA class I and class II types were obtained from metadata supplied by the sample provider rather than from assay-based typing.

The immunoSEQ Assay, a bias-controlled multiplex PCR, was used to amplify TCRbeta CDR3 regions from genomic DNA. The authors' analysis ran thus. The number of nucleated cells in each sample was estimated by amplification of reference gene primers within the assay. To quantify the absolute abundance of each unique TCRbeta CDR3 rearrangement, sequence reads were collapsed and filtered. For each sample, productive Simpson clonality was calculated as the square root of Simpson's diversity index over productive rearrangements. TCRdb retrieved this table from immuneACCESS and kept in-frame rearrangements only. Not all clones are present; in checked studies, unresolved V genes account for under half, and no reason is known for the remainder. That table is the source of V, J and clone size, and D and trimming were worked out from the DNA. The sample profile shows approximately 220,000 clones; roughly nine tenths of them were found once. The ten top clones hold roughly 2.4% of the sample.

Beyond this particular receptor, the publication reports: The quantity of clinical and demographic metadata differed by source and by participant and was supplied without curation.

The chain is made from TRBV5-1 and TRBJ2-5, and the D gene may be TRBD2, 6 bases matching. This TCR derives from a woman in her fifties or sixties with acute or convalescent COVID-19. Sample: peripheral blood. The CDR3 region has the sequence CASSLEGIGGAAQETQYF. The DNA is as follows: TGCGCCAGCAGCCTTGAGGGAATTGGAGGGGCGGCACAAGAGACCCAGTACTTC.